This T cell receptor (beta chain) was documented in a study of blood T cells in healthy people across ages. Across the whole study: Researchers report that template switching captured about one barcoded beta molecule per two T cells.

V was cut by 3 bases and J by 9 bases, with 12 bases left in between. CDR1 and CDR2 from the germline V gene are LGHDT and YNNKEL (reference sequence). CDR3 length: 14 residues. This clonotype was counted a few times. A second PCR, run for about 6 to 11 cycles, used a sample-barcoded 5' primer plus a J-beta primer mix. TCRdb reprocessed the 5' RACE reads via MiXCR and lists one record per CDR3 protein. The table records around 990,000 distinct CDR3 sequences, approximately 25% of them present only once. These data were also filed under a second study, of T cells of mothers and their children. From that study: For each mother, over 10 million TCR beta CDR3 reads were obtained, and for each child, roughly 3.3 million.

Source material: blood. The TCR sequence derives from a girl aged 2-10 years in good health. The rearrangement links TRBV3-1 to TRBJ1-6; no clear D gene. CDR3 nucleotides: TGTGCCAGCAGCCAGGGGATGTTGGGTTCACCCCTCCACTTT. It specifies CASSQGMLGSPLHF.